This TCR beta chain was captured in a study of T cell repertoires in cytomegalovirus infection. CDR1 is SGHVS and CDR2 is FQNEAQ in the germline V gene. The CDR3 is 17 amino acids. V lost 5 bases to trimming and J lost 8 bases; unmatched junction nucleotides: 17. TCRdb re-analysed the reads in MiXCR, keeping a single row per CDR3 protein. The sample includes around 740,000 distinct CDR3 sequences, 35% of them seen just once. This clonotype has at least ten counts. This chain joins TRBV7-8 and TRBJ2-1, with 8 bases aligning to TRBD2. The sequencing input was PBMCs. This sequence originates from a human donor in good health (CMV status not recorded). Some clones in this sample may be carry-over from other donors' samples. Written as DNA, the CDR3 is TGTGCCAGCAGCCCCCCTAGACCGGGACTAGGGTCGCATGAGCAGTTCTTC. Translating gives CASSPPRPGLGSHEQFF.